This TCR beta chain appears in the sequencing data of a study of cytomegalovirus exposure and HLA in healthy donors. About the study: Ancestry clustering placed about four fifths of 350 to 500 genotyped donors in the Caucasian-associated cluster.

The CDR3 consists of 16 residues. Germline V gene data show CDR1 as LNHDA and CDR2 as SQIVND (reference sequence). The V and J ends lost 5 bases and 2 bases, in that order; junction bases with no gene match: 11. Amplification used 60 Vbeta primers and 13 Jbeta primers. Some clones are missing from TCRdb's copy, which holds only in-frame ones; the method was immunoSEQ multiplex PCR. The sample records about 130,000 clones, around 70% being singletons. Study results and caveats: Cytomegalovirus association was assigned to about 150 TCR beta chains. The authors judged a highly shared variant cluster likely a sequencing artifact.

As for this clone: Its specificity is unknown.

The TCR sequence derives from a woman between 55 and 75 years old in good health and CMV-seropositive. This chain uses TRBV19 with TRBJ2-7; 8 nucleotides agree with TRBD2. Sequenced input: PBMCs. DNA for the CDR3: TGTGCCAGTAGTCCCCCCCCCGGACTAGCCCCCTACGAGCAGTACTTC. It encodes CASSPPPGLAPYEQYF.